The 2 T cell receptor beta chains reported below all come from one sample, sequenced in a study of CD8 T cells in Susac syndrome. Reverse transcription of about 0.5 to 1 ug RNA was carried out with random hexamers. Via MiXCR, TCRdb re-called the immunoSEQ multiplex PCR reads, giving one row per CDR3 protein. This table has around 140,000 distinct CDR3 sequences, approximately 79% appearing once. Sequencing was carried out using CD8+ T cells from PBMCs. The receptors come from a human donor with multiple sclerosis.

The chain links TRBV28 to TRBJ2-2, with D unresolved. The CDR3 contains 11 residues. Per the germline V gene, CDR1 is MDHEN and CDR2 is SYDVKM. V lost 7 bases to trimming and J lost 5 bases, with 5 bases between them. CDR3 nucleotides: TGTGCCAGCACCCGGACCGGGGAGCTGTTTTTT. Translated: CASTRTGELFF.

In its sample, this clonotype was seen a few times. The CDR3 loop reads CASSQGPGLKETQYF. As DNA, the CDR3 is TGTGCCAGCAGCCAAGGGCCGGGACTAAAAGAGACCCAGTACTTC. The chain couples TRBV3-1 to TRBJ2-5; 7 positions agree with TRBD2. Germline-derived CDR1 and CDR2 are LGHDT and YNNKEL (reference sequence). Trimming cost V 1 base and J 3 bases; bases outside gene matches: 5. The CDR3 covers 15 residues.